The text below deals with one TCR beta chain. Its antigen is not identified. The source of the sample is a study of T cell responses to AZD1222 COVID-19 vaccine. On the study more broadly: Recipients boosted at about 4 weeks or about 12 weeks are pooled.

Trimming left V 4 bases short and J 2 bases short, with 17 bases between. Germline CDR1 reads LNHNV; CDR2 reads YYDKDF (reference sequence). The CDR3 extends over 16 amino acids. Study results and limitations: Donors in the cohort were predominantly white British and more often female, and clonal diversity was possibly underestimated. Reportedly, nearly half the spike-specific TCRs target unmutated variant regions. Only after the peak T cell response were repertoires sampled.

Repertoires were generated with immunoSEQ multiplex PCR, while TCRdb's copy carries only in-frame clones and drops some. The table records more than 250,000 clones, 85% to 95% of them present only once. The source is an adult in good health. This chain uses TRBV15 with TRBJ1-1; D is ambiguous. Here the sequenced sample was peripheral blood, taken on day 0 of AZD1222 vaccination. The CDR3 here is CATSTGYAVINTEAFF. CDR3 bases: TGTGCCACCAGCACCGGGTACGCGGTAATTAACACTGAAGCTTTCTTT.